Each of the 16 T cell receptor beta chains below was sequenced from the same sample in a study of identical twins. TCRdb passed the 5' RACE reads through MiXCR, listing each CDR3 protein once. The sample shows fewer than 650,000 distinct CDR3 sequences, about 7.1% of them seen only once. These same data were also listed under a study on yellow fever vaccine responses in identical twins.

Sample: PBMCs. The receptors shown here come from a woman under 30 in good health.

V and J are TRBV2 and TRBJ2-5; D may correspond to TRBD1 or TRBD2 (6 bases each). This CDR3 is 14 amino acids long. Germline CDR1 reads SNHLY; CDR2 reads FYNNEI. Trimming shortened V by 8 bases and J by 4 bases, and 17 bases separated the two germline ends. CDR3 amino acids: CASASTGALETQYF. CDR3 nucleotide sequence: TGTGCCAGCGCGTCCACGGGGGCCTTAGAGACCCAGTACTTC.

This clonotype was detected ten times or more. This chain uses TRBV5-5 with TRBJ2-5, with 7 nucleotides matching TRBD2. V shed 0 bases and J 13 bases; nucleotides not matched to a gene: 3. This CDR3 is 11 amino acids long. Germline V CDR1 and CDR2: SGHKS, YYEKEE (reference sequence). The CDR3 spells CASSLGLALYF. CDR3 nucleotides: TGTGCCAGCAGCTTGGGACTAGCTTTGTACTTC.

The table lists this clonotype with a few counts. The chain combines TRBV12-3 or TRBV12-4 with TRBJ2-2; D remains ambiguous. The CDR3 contains 13 residues. Trimming removed 11 bases at V and 6 bases at J, with 16 bases between. This CDR3 is CAGRPSGAGELFF. The CDR3 DNA reads TGTGCCGGTCGCCCGTCGGGTGCCGGGGAGCTGTTTTTT.

This clonotype showed up just a few times. The chain links TRBV3-1 to TRBJ1-1, with D possibly TRBD1 on 6 matching bases. V was shortened by 5 bases and J by 8 bases, with 12 bases between the two germline ends. Germline assignment: CDR1 LGHDT and CDR2 YNNKEL (reference sequence). This CDR3 is 12 amino acids long. CDR3 nucleotides: TGTGCCAGCAGCTACAGGGACGCCGAAGCTTTCTTT. Translating gives CASSYRDAEAFF.

This clonotype was seen at least ten times. The J gene is TRBJ2-1, the V gene TRBV4-1, with D unclear. The CDR3 is 16 residues long. The V end was cut by 1 base, the J end by 0 bases, with 10 bases between. Germline V gene data show CDR1 as MGHRA and CDR2 as YSYEKL. CDR3 in DNA: TGCGCCAGCAGCCAAGTGGACCTTCTCTCCTACAATGAGCAGTTCTTC. Its translation: CASSQVDLLSYNEQFF.

This rearrangement joins TRBV3-1 to TRBJ1-4; D is undetermined. From germline, CDR1 is LGHDT and CDR2 YNNKEL (reference sequence). The V gene lost 0 bases and the J gene lost 8 bases, with 7 bases spanning the gap. The CDR3 length is 13 residues. CDR3 sequence reads: CASSQDSREKLFF. CDR3 DNA: TGTGCCAGCAGCCAAGATTCCCGCGAAAAACTGTTTTTT.

The sample holds one count of this clonotype. V and J are TRBV12-3 or TRBV12-4 and TRBJ2-5; 9 nucleotides line up with TRBD1. V lost 8 bases, J lost 7 bases, and 11 bases stayed unmatched. The CDR3 loop spans 14 amino acids. DNA for the CDR3: TGTGCCAGCGGTAAAGGTGGACAGGGGTCGACCCAGTACTTC. It yields the protein CASGKGGQGSTQYF.

In this sample, this clonotype turned up a few times. The rearrangement joins TRBV6-5 to TRBJ1-2; unclear D gene. Germline V gene sequence: CDR1 MNHEY, CDR2 SVGAGI. The CDR3 spans 14 residues. The V gene lost 0 bases and the J gene lost 4 bases, with 9 bases spanning the gap. The CDR3 DNA is TGTGCCAGCAGTTACTCTGCGGCGATCTATGGCTACACCTTC. Amino acid sequence: CASSYSAAIYGYTF.

In its sample, this clonotype was seen many times. The CDR3 region has the DNA TGTGCCATCAGCGACAGGGACAATGAGCAGTTCTTC. This sequence encodes CAISDRDNEQFF. V gene TRBV10-3 combines with J gene TRBJ2-1; 7 bases align to TRBD1. Trimming cost V 6 bases and J 5 bases; bases outside gene matches: 1. The length of the CDR3 is 12 residues. The germline gives CDR1 ENHRY, CDR2 SYGVKD.

This clonotype has a count of ten or more. The rearrangement uses TRBV5-1 and TRBJ2-3; 7 bases line up with TRBD1. Trimming at V came to 4 bases and at J to 1 base, leaving 6 bases not matched to a gene. Germline V gene sequence: CDR1 SGHRS, CDR2 YFSETQ. The CDR3 is made up of 15 amino acids. The CDR3 nucleotides read TGCGCCAGCAGCGTAGAGGGGGCGCGCACAGATACGCAGTATTTT. As protein: CASSVEGARTDTQYF.

The V and J genes are TRBV2 and TRBJ1-6, with 10 bases that match TRBD1. The junction had 8 bases not matched to a gene; V was cut back by 6 bases and J by 9 bases. The CDR3 is made up of 15 amino acids. The V gene's germline CDR1 is SNHLY and CDR2 FYNNEI. The CDR3 region has the DNA TGTGCCAGCAGATCGACAGGGGGCCTTAGTTCACCCCTCCACTTT. Its translation: CASRSTGGLSSPLHF. The full variable domain, rest sourced from reference TRBV2 and TRBJ1-6, is EPEVTQTPSHQVTQMGQEVILRCVPISNHLYFYWYRQILGQKVEFLVSFYNNEISEKSEIFDDQFSVERPDGSNFTLKIRSTKLEDSAMYFCASRSTGGLSSPLHFGNGTRLTVT.

The chain combines TRBV29-1 with TRBJ2-2, with D unclear. The CDR3 is 13 amino acids. V gave up 6 bases and J gave up 4 bases, with 12 bases separating them. The V gene's germline CDR1 is SQVTM and CDR2 ANQGSEA. The CDR3 DNA reads as TGCAGCGTCCTGACTTCGCGCACCGGGGAGCTGTTTTTT. It is translated as CSVLTSRTGELFF.

This clonotype was counted a few times. The V gene is TRBV5-1, the J gene TRBJ2-7; 8 bases agree with TRBD1. V shed 4 bases, J shed 3 bases, and the junction held 3 bases outside the gene matches. In germline, CDR1 is SGHRS, CDR2 YFSETQ. The CDR3 is 13 residues long. In DNA form, the CDR3 reads TGCGCCAGCAGCATGGACAGGGACTACGAGCAGTACTTC. This encodes CASSMDRDYEQYF. Full variable domain (remainder filled in from reference TRBV5-1 and TRBJ2-7): KAGVTQTPRYLIKTRGQQVTLSCSPISGHRSVSWYQQTPGQGLQFLFEYFSETQRNKGNFPGRFSGRQFSNSRSEMNVSTLELGDSALYLCASSMDRDYEQYFGPGTRLTVT.

This clonotype was picked up many times. The genes are TRBV24-1 and TRBJ2-5; TRBD1 matches at 10 bases. The ends lost 9 bases at V and 3 bases at J; junction bases unmatched: 6. Germline V gives CDR1 KGHDR, CDR2 SFDVKD. The length of the CDR3 is 14 residues. For the CDR3, the DNA is TGTGCCACCGAGACCGGGACAGGGGAAGAGACCCAGTACTTC. It specifies CATETGTGEETQYF.

This clonotype has a count of ten or more. The chain carries TRBV29-1 and TRBJ2-5; D is perhaps TRBD2 (6 bases). The CDR3 has 12 residues. V shed 7 bases and J shed 7 bases, with 16 bases lying between them. In germline, CDR1 is SQVTM, CDR2 ANQGSEA. The CDR3 loop is CSAPDGGGTQYF. The CDR3 DNA reads as TGCAGCGCCCCGGACGGGGGAGGGACCCAGTACTTC.

At least ten counts were recorded for this clonotype. The rearrangement links TRBV6-1 to TRBJ1-1; 9 bases map to TRBD1. The germline V gene encodes CDR1 MNHNS and CDR2 SASEGT. With 6 bases clipped from V and 1 base from J, the junction kept 3 bases outside the gene matches. CDR3 length equals 14 residues. The CDR3 coding sequence is TGTGCCAGCAGGCGGGGACAGGGGAACACTGAAGCTTTCTTT. Its protein is CASRRGQGNTEAFF.